These 5 T cell receptor beta chains originate from one sample sequenced in a study of long-term antiretroviral therapy in people with HIV. The assay, immunoSEQ v3.0, was run at survey level. Clones were read by immunoSEQ multiplex PCR, and TCRdb kept only the in-frame ones, dropping some. The sample holds under 20,000 clones; around 82% are singletons and the top ten take approximately 4.2%. Sample: unsorted PBMCs, taken 0.1 years before starting antiretroviral therapy. These receptors all stem from a man in his late teens or twenties with HIV.

As to this clone: Other DNA sequences in the same sample also yield this CDR3. The chain links TRBV7-9 to TRBJ2-7; no clear D gene. V lost 5 bases, J lost 0 bases, and 5 bases lay in between. The V gene's germline CDR1 is SEHNR and CDR2 FQNEAQ (reference sequence). The CDR3 spans 12 residues. CDR3 sequence (DNA): TGTGCCAGCAGCCGCTCCTCCTACGAGCAGTACTTC. Translating gives CASSRSSYEQYF.

This clone came up once. V and J are TRBV30 and TRBJ2-2; possible D gene TRBD2, 7 bases. The germline gives CDR1 GTSNPN, CDR2 SVGIG (reference sequence). Trimming shortened V by 0 bases and J by 1 base, and 12 bases separated the two germline ends. This CDR3 spans 16 amino acids. This chain's CDR3 is CAWSVRGGLNTGELFF. In nucleotides, the CDR3 is TGTGCCTGGAGTGTAAGGGGGGGCCTGAACACCGGGGAGCTGTTTTTT.

The V gene is TRBV28, the J gene TRBJ2-5; tentative D call: TRBD2 (7 bases). The germline V gene encodes CDR1 MDHEN and CDR2 SYDVKM. Trimming removed 7 bases from V and 5 bases from J, with 14 bases in between. CDR3 size: 13 residues. This chain's CDR3 is CASKGGGRETQYF. The DNA of the CDR3 is TGTGCCAGCAAGGGGGGGGGTAGGGAGACCCAGTACTTC.

V usage is TRBV30 and J usage is TRBJ1-3; D unclear. Deletions cut 3 bases from V and 0 bases from J, with 9 bases between. This CDR3 comprises 14 residues. The germline CDR1 and CDR2 sequences are GTSNPN and SVGIG (reference sequence). The CDR3: CAWRTGSSGNTIYF. The DNA for the CDR3 is TGTGCCTGGAGAACGGGAAGCTCTGGAAACACCATATATTTT.

V gene TRBV12-2 combines with J gene TRBJ1-2; the D segment call TRBD1 is taken from the table without a DNA check. TRBV12-2 is deemed a pseudogene. The CDR3 runs 19 residues. The CDR3 loop reads CASRPSTGQGAGSNYGYTF. The CDR3 DNA reads TGTGCAAGTCGACCTTCAACGGGGCAGGGGGCGGGGTCTAACTATGGCTACACCTTC.